Listed below are T cell receptor beta chains from one sample, sequenced in a study of cytotoxic CD8 clonotypes in ibrutinib-treated CLL. Data came from immunoSEQ multiplex PCR; TCRdb stores just in-frame clones and leaves some out. The repertoire has 90,000 to 100,000 clones, 60% to 80% of them found once; the top ten carry about 29%. Sequences were derived from PBMCs, sampled after 12 months of ibrutinib treatment. Receptors originate from a human donor with chronic lymphocytic leukemia. Both conserved end residues are part of each CDR3. A D gene is named only where the DNA matches it firmly. Not every row has a clone size; where given, it reads once, few, many or a size class.

size,length,D,V,J,CDR3,DNA
NA,14,NA,TRBV19,TRBJ2-3,CASRQGGGTDTQYF,TGTGCCAGCCGACAGGGAGGGGGCACAGATACGCAGTATTTT
NA,11,NA,TRBV30,TRBJ2-7,CAWGGSYEQYF,TGTGCCTGGGGGGGATCCTACGAGCAGTACTTC
NA,16,TRBD2,TRBV5-1,TRBJ2-3,CASSPFTGGRTDTQYF,TGCGCCAGCAGCCCCTTTACGGGGGGGCGCACAGATACGCAGTATTTT
NA,19,NA,TRBV4-1,TRBJ1-5,CASSQDLFRIGRGNQPQHF,TGCGCCAGCAGCCAAGATCTATTTCGTATAGGGCGCGGTAATCAGCCCCAGCATTTT
NA,13,NA,TRBV27,TRBJ1-4,CASRPTSKGKLFF,TGTGCCAGCAGGCCTACGTCAAAGGGAAAACTGTTTTTT
once,14,NA,TRBV10-2,TRBJ1-6,CASRQGSYNSPLHF,TGCGCCAGCAGACAGGGTTCCTATAATTCACCCCTCCACTTT
NA,16,TRBD2,TRBV6-6,TRBJ2-3,CASSRLAGGYTDTQYF,TGTGCCAGCAGTAGACTAGCGGGGGGATACACAGATACGCAGTATTTT
NA,16,NA,TRBV5-1,TRBJ1-1,CASSGLGGAVNTEAFF,TGCGCCAGCAGCGGCTTAGGCGGGGCCGTGAACACTGAAGCTTTCTTT
NA,18,NA,TRBV4-2,TRBJ2-3,CASSQDRWRGQSTDTQYF,TGTGCCAGCAGCCAAGATCGGTGGCGGGGGCAAAGCACAGATACGCAGTATTTT
NA,13,TRBD1,TRBV6-6,TRBJ2-7,CASSRDRTYEQYF,TGTGCCAGCTCCCGGGACAGGACCTACGAGCAGTACTTC
few,16,TRBD2,TRBV5-1,TRBJ2-7,CASSQESGGWSYEQYF,TGCGCCAGCAGCCAAGAAAGCGGGGGCTGGTCCTACGAGCAGTACTTC
NA,16,NA,TRBV6-6,TRBJ1-5,CASSLRGVDSNQPQHF,TGTGCCAGCAGTTTACGGGGAGTTGATAGCAATCAGCCCCAGCATTTT
NA,15,NA,TRBV5-8,TRBJ1-3,CASSLRTVSGNTIYF,TGTGCCAGCAGTTTGAGGACAGTCTCTGGAAACACCATATATTTT
many,12,NA,TRBV7-8,TRBJ1-1,CASGPGNTEAFF,TGTGCCAGTGGCCCGGGGAACACTGAAGCTTTCTTT
once,16,NA,TRBV7-2,TRBJ1-4,CASSPTLAGIKEKLFF,TGTGCCAGCAGCCCCACATTGGCGGGCATAAAAGAAAAACTGTTTTTT
NA,15,NA,TRBV6-6,TRBJ1-1,CASSRSGRGDTEAFF,TGTGCCAGCAGTAGATCAGGGAGAGGAGACACTGAAGCTTTCTTT
NA,13,TRBD1,TRBV9,TRBJ2-7,CASSVSGGLEQYF,TGTGCCAGCAGCGTCTCAGGGGGCCTCGAGCAGTACTTC
NA,15,NA,TRBV5-6,TRBJ1-1,CASSPRTELNTEAFF,TGTGCCAGCAGCCCCCGGACGGAACTGAACACTGAAGCTTTCTTT
few,17,NA,TRBV4-1,TRBJ2-5,CASSQAPPGAVQETQYF,TGCGCCAGCAGCCAAGCCCCCCCCGGGGCCGTTCAAGAGACCCAGTACTTC
NA,16,TRBD1,TRBV4-1,TRBJ2-7,CASSQVLQGFSYEQYF,TGCGCCAGCAGCCAAGTCCTACAGGGGTTCTCCTACGAGCAGTACTTC
NA,15,NA,TRBV5-6,TRBJ1-2,CASSRRGGANYGYTF,TGTGCCAGCAGCCGACGGGGAGGGGCCAACTATGGCTACACCTTC
NA,14,NA,TRBV5-1,TRBJ2-1,CASRIESSYNEQFF,TGCGCCAGCAGAATTGAGAGCTCCTACAATGAGCAGTTCTTC
few,15,TRBD2,TRBV6-6,TRBJ2-3,CASSRLAGPQITQYF,TGTGCCAGCAGCAGACTAGCGGGGCCCCAGATAACGCAGTATTTT
NA,14,NA,TRBV5-4,TRBJ2-7,CASSFPSPPYEQYF,TGTGCCAGCAGCTTCCCATCACCTCCCTACGAGCAGTACTTC
NA,11,NA,TRBV29-1,TRBJ2-7,CSVQENTEQYF,TGCAGCGTCCAAGAGAACACCGAGCAGTACTTC
NA,13,NA,TRBV7-3,TRBJ2-5,CASSNPGAETQYF,TGTGCCAGCAGCAATCCAGGGGCGGAGACCCAGTACTTC
NA,13,TRBD1,TRBV30,TRBJ1-1,CAWRTGSRTEAFF,TGTGCCTGGAGGACAGGGAGTAGGACTGAAGCTTTCTTT
few,17,NA,TRBV9,TRBJ2-6,CASSATGVYSGANVLTF,TGTGCCAGCAGCGCCACGGGGGTCTACTCTGGGGCCAACGTCCTGACTTTC
NA,15,NA,TRBV6-5,TRBJ1-4,CASSYSGGTNEKLFF,TGTGCCAGCAGTTACTCGGGTGGGACTAATGAAAAACTGTTTTTT
NA,13,NA,TRBV10-1,TRBJ1-2,CASSESQGFGYTF,TGCGCCAGCAGTGAGTCTCAGGGTTTCGGCTACACCTTC
NA,15,NA,TRBV19,TRBJ2-1,CASSISGTDYNEQFF,TGTGCCAGTAGTATAAGCGGGACAGATTACAATGAGCAGTTCTTC
NA,18,NA,TRBV2,TRBJ1-3,CASSEARRARTRGNTIYF,TGTGCCAGCAGTGAAGCGAGAAGGGCAAGAACGCGGGGAAACACCATATATTTT
NA,13,NA,TRBV29-1,TRBJ1-4,CSVQGVGREKLFF,TGCAGCGTTCAGGGTGTAGGACGTGAAAAACTGTTTTTT
NA,14,NA,TRBV10-1,TRBJ2-5,CASSDRTFQETQYF,TGCGCCAGCAGTGACAGGACATTCCAAGAGACCCAGTACTTC
NA,15,NA,TRBV2,TRBJ2-7,CASLKEGRSLYEQYF,TGTGCCAGCCTAAAGGAGGGCAGATCCCTCTACGAGCAGTACTTC
NA,16,TRBD1,TRBV19,TRBJ1-2,CASSIRTGRTNYGYTF,TGTGCCAGTAGTATCCGGACAGGGCGAACTAACTATGGCTACACCTTC
NA,14,NA,TRBV5-1,TRBJ1-1,CASSRGRGGTEAFF,TGCGCCAGCAGTCGAGGACGCGGGGGGACTGAAGCTTTCTTT
NA,14,NA,TRBV25-1,TRBJ1-5,CASSETGWNQPQHF,TGTGCCAGCAGTGAAACAGGGTGGAATCAGCCCCAGCATTTT
NA,14,TRBD1,TRBV6-5,TRBJ1-4,CASTSQGVGEKLFF,TGTGCCAGCACCAGCCAGGGGGTAGGGGAAAAACTGTTTTTT
NA,17,NA,TRBV21-1,TRBJ2-2,CARAGQGSGRVTGELFF,TGTGCCAGGGCGGGACAGGGGTCCGGTCGGGTCACCGGGGAGCTGTTTTTT
NA,13,NA,TRBV19,TRBJ2-7,CASSWAGRHEQYF,TGTGCCAGTAGTTGGGCAGGGAGGCACGAGCAGTACTTC
NA,14,NA,TRBV25-1,TRBJ1-6,CASSESGRNSPLHF,TGTGCCAGCAGTGAATCAGGGAGGAATTCACCCCTCCACTTT
NA,16,TRBD2,TRBV6-5,TRBJ2-3,CASSYVDGGAEDTQYF,TGTGCCAGCAGTTACGTTGACGGGGGGGCGGAAGATACGCAGTATTTT
NA,14,NA,TRBV7-2,TRBJ2-1,CASRREGGTDEQFF,TGTGCCAGCAGGCGGGAAGGGGGGACCGATGAGCAGTTCTTC
NA,15,NA,TRBV2,TRBJ2-7,CASSGALRGSYEQYF,TGTGCCAGCAGCGGAGCCCTGCGGGGTTCCTACGAGCAGTACTTC
few,16,TRBD1,TRBV6-6,TRBJ1-5,CASSLTGDVGNQPQHF,TGTGCCAGCAGCCTCACAGGGGATGTGGGCAATCAGCCCCAGCATTTT
NA,14,NA,TRBV5-1,TRBJ2-3,CASSDVGNTDTQYF,TGCGCCAGCAGCGATGTTGGAAACACAGATACGCAGTATTTT
NA,15,TRBD1,TRBV6-1,TRBJ2-5,CASSPGQGISETQYF,TGTGCCAGCAGTCCGGGACAGGGAATTTCGGAGACCCAGTACTTC